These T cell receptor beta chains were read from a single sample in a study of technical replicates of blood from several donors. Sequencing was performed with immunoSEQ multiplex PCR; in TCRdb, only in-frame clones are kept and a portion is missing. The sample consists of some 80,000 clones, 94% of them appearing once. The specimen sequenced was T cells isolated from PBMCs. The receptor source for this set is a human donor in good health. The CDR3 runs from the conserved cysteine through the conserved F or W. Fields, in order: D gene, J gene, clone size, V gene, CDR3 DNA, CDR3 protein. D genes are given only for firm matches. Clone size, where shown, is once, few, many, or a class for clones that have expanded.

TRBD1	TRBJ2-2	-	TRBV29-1	TGCAGCGTTGAGGCAGGGGGCGCCGGCACCGGGGAGCTGTTTTTT	CSVEAGGAGTGELFF
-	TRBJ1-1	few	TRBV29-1	TGCAGCGTTGATCCAGAGGTCACTGAAGCTTTCTTT	CSVDPEVTEAFF
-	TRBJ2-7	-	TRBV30	TGTGCCTGGGGACAGTCCTACGAGCAGTACTTC	CAWGQSYEQYF
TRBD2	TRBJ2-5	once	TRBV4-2	TGTGCCAGCAGCCAAGACCCTAGCGGGAGGGGAGAGACCCAGTACTTC	CASSQDPSGRGETQYF
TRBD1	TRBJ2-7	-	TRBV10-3	TGTGCCATCGGAGCCCCGGACAGGGGGTTATACGAGCAGTACTTC	CAIGAPDRGLYEQYF
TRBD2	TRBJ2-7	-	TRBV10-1	TGCGCCAGCAGTGATGGGGGTCCCGGGACTAGCGGGCTCCTAGTATACGAGCAGTACTTC	CASSDGGPGTSGLLVYEQYF
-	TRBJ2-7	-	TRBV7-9	TGTGCCAGCAGCTTAGCGACAACTCAGGCTGAATACGAGCAGTACTTC	CASSLATTQAEYEQYF
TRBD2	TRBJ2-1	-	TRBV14	TGTGCCAGCAGCCAAGGCGGGAGTCCCTACAATGAGCAGTTCTTC	CASSQGGSPYNEQFF
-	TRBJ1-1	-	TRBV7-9	TGTGCCAGCAGCTTAGCTTTGGACTCTGAAGCTTTCTTT	CASSLALDSEAFF
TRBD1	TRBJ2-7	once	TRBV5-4	TGTGCCAGCAGGAGGACAGGGAGCCAGCCCTACGAGCAGTACTTC	CASRRTGSQPYEQYF
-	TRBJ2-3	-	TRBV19	TGTGCCAGTAGTAGACTCGGGACAGATACGCAGTATTTT	CASSRLGTDTQYF
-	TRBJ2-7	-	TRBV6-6	TGTGCCAGTACCGGGACTTATAATTCCGAGCAGTACTTC	CASTGTYNSEQYF
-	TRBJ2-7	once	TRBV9	TGTGCCAGCAGCCTCCCCCGGTACGAGCAGTACTTC	CASSLPRYEQYF
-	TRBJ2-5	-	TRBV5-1	TGCGCCAGCAGTCAAACGGTGGGGGGAGAGACCCAGTACTTC	CASSQTVGGETQYF
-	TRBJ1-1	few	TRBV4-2	TGTGCCAGCAGCCTAGTGAAGAACACTGAAGCTTTCTTT	CASSLVKNTEAFF
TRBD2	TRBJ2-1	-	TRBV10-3	TGTGCCATCAGTGTACTAGCGGGAAACTACAATGAGCAGTTCTTC	CAISVLAGNYNEQFF
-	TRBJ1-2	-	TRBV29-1	TGCAGCGTTGAAAACCCGGACACTCTCTATGGCTACACCTTC	CSVENPDTLYGYTF
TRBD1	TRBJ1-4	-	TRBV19	TGTGCCAGTTCAACCGGGACAGGGGTATGGAATGAAAAACTGTTTTTT	CASSTGTGVWNEKLFF
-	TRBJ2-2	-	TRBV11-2	TGTGCCAGCAGCCGCGGGAACACCGGGGAGCTGTTTTTT	CASSRGNTGELFF
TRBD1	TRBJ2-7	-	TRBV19	TGTGCCAGTAGTATTGGGGACAGGGGGGACTACGAGCAGTACTTC	CASSIGDRGDYEQYF
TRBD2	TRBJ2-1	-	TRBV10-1	TGCGCCAGCAGTGAGTTAACTAGCGACTACAATGAGCAGTTCTTC	CASSELTSDYNEQFF
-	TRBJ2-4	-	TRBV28	TGTGCCAGCAGTCCTACAGGTGTAGCCAAAAACATTCAGTACTTC	CASSPTGVAKNIQYF
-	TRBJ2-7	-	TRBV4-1	TGCGCCAGCAGCCAAGATTTTCCTACGATGCAGTACTTC	CASSQDFPTMQYF
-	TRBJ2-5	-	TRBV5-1	TGCGCCAGCAGCTTGGGCCGGCGGGAAATATCAGAGACCCAGTACTTC	CASSLGRREISETQYF
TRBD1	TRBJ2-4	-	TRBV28	TGTGCCAGCGGGACAGTCCGAGGGACCAAAAACATTCAGTACTTC	CASGTVRGTKNIQYF
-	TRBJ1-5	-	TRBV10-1	TGCGCCAGTTGGCAGGGTGATCAGCCCCAGCATTTT	CASWQGDQPQHF
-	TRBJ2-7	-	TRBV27	TGTGCCAGCAGTTTCGACAGCGAGGACTCCTACGAGCAGTACTTC	CASSFDSEDSYEQYF
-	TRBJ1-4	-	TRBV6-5	TGTGCCAGCAGTTACGACTGGTCGATTGAAAAACTGTTTTTT	CASSYDWSIEKLFF
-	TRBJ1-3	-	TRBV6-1	TGTGCCAGCAGTGACCTCGACGTGGAGGGTGGAAACACCATATATTTT	CASSDLDVEGGNTIYF
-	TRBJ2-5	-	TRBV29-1	TGCAGCGTTGACGGTAGCGGAAACCAGATGGGGACCCAGTACTTC	CSVDGSGNQMGTQYF
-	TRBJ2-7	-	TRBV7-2	TGTGCCAGCAGCCCGAGTGGACGGATCGGGGCCTACGAGCAGTACTTC	CASSPSGRIGAYEQYF
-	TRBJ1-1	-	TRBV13	TGTGCCAGCAGCTTTAATCCGACAGGTATGAACACTGAAGCTTTCTTT	CASSFNPTGMNTEAFF
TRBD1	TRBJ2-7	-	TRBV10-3	TGTGCCATCAGTGAGGGGGGGACAGGGGCCTACGAGCAGTACTTC	CAISEGGTGAYEQYF